This T cell receptor (beta chain) emerged from a study of T-cell memory formation after mild COVID-19. The V and J ends lost 0 bases and 2 bases respectively, with 5 bases between them. This CDR3 has 13 amino acids. Germline V CDR1 and CDR2: SQVTM, ANQGSEA. TCR alpha and TCR beta cDNA libraries with sample barcodes and UMIs came from 5'RACE using constant-segment primers. Each CDR3 protein is one row after TCRdb ran MiXCR on the 5' RACE reads. Of 400,000 to 500,000 distinct CDR3 sequences listed, 20% to 25% are singletons. A remark on this clonotype: No antigen is known for it.

Study findings and constraints: Clones that got smaller from day 15 to 85 had even CD4/CD8, while clones growing later tipped toward CD4+. What remained unconfirmed was the SARS-CoV-2 specificity of second-wave clones peaking on day 37. Mainly CM and EM harbored the contracting CD4+ clones; mainly EMRA harbored the CD8+ ones.

The sequenced material came from PBMCs or a T cell subset sorted from them (not recorded which). The V call is TRBV29-1, the J call TRBJ2-1; unclear D gene. The sequence was collected from an adult woman who had mild COVID-19 (a few samples of this study predate the infection). Cell type and time point are not known. Written as DNA, the CDR3 is TGCAGCGTTGAAGAGCACACCTACAATGAGCAGTTCTTC. Protein sequence: CSVEEHTYNEQFF.